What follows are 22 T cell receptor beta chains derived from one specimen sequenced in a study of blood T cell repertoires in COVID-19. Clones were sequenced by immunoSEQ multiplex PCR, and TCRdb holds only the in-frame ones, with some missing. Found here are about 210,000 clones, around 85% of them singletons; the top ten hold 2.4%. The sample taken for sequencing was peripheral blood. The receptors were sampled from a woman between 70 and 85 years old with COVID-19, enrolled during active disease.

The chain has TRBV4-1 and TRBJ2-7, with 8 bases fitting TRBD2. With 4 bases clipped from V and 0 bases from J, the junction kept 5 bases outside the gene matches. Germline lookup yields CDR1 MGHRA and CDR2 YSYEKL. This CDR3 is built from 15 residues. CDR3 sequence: CASSPAGDPSYEQYF. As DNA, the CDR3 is TGCGCCAGCAGCCCAGCGGGGGACCCCTCCTACGAGCAGTACTTC.

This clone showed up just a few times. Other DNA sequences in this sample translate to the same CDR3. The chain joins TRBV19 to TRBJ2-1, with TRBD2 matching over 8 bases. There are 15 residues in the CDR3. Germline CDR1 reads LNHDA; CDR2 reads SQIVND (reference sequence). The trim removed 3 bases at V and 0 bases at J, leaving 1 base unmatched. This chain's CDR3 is CASSISGSSYNEQFF. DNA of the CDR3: TGTGCCAGTAGTATCAGCGGGAGCTCCTACAATGAGCAGTTCTTC.

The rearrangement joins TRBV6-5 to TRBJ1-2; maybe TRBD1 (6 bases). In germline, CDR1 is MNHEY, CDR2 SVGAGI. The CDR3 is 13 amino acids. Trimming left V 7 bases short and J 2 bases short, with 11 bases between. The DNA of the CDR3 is TGTGCCAGCACCAAAAGGGGGAACTATGGCTACACCTTC. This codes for CASTKRGNYGYTF.

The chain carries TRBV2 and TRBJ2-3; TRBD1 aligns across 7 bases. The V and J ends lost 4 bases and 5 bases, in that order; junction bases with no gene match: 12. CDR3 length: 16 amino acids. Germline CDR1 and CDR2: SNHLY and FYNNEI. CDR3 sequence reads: CASSVYRGPPRDTQYF. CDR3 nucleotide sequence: TGTGCCAGCAGTGTTTACAGGGGACCTCCTAGAGATACGCAGTATTTT.

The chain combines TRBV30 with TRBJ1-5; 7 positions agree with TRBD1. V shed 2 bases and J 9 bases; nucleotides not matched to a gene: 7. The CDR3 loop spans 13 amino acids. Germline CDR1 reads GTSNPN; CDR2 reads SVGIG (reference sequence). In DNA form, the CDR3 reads TGTGCCTGGAGTAGTCAGGGGGATCGGCCCCAGCATTTT. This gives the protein CAWSSQGDRPQHF.

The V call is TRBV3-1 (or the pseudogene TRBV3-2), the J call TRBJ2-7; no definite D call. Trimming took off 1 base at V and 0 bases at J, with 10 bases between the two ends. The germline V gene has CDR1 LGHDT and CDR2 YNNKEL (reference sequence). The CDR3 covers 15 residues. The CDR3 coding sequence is TGTGCCAGCAGCCAAGTAAAACAGCTCTCCTACGAGCAGTACTTC. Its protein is CASSQVKQLSYEQYF.

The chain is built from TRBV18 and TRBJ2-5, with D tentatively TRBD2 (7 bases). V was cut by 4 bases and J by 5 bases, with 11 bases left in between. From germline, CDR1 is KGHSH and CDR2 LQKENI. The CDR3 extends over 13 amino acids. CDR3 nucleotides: TGTGCCAGCTCACTCAGGGGAGGGGAGACCCAGTACTTC. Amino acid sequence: CASSLRGGETQYF. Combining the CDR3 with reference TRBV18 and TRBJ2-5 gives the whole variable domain NAGVMQNPRHLVRRRGQEARLRCSPMKGHSHVYWYRQLPEEGLKFMVYLQKENIIDESGMPKERFSAEFPKEGPSILRIQQVVRGDSAAYFCASSLRGGETQYFGPGTRLLVL.

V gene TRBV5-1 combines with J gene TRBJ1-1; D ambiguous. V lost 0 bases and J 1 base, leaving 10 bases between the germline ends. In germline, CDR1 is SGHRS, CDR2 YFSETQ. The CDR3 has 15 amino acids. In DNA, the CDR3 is TGCGCCAGCAGCTTGGCCGTTTTCGGGAACACTGAAGCTTTCTTT. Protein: CASSLAVFGNTEAFF. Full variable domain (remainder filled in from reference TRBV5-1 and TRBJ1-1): KAGVTQTPRYLIKTRGQQVTLSCSPISGHRSVSWYQQTPGQGLQFLFEYFSETQRNKGNFPGRFSGRQFSNSRSEMNVSTLELGDSALYLCASSLAVFGNTEAFFGQGTRLTVV.

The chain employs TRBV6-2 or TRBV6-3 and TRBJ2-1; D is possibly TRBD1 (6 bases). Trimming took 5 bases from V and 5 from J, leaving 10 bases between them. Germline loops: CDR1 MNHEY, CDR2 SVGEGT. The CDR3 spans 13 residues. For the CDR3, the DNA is TGTGCCAGCAGTGCCGACAGGCACAATGAGCAGTTCTTC. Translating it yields CASSADRHNEQFF.

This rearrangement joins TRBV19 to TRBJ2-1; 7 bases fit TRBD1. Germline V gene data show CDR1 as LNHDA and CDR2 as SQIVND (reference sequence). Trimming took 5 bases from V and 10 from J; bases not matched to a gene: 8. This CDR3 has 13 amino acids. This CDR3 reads CASSVHRGPEQFF. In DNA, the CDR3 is TGTGCCAGTAGTGTTCACAGGGGCCCCGAGCAGTTCTTC.

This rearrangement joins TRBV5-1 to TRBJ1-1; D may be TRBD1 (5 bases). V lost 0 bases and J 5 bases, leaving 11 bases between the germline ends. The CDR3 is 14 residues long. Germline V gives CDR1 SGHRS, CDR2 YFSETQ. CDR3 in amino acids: CASSLVGQGTEAFF. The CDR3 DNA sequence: TGCGCCAGCAGCTTGGTGGGGCAGGGAACTGAAGCTTTCTTT.

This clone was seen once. Written as DNA, the CDR3 is TGTGCCAGCAGCCTGAGGGGAGGGTGGAGCTATGGCTACACCTTC. Translating it yields CASSLRGGWSYGYTF. The gene calls are TRBV14 and TRBJ1-2; a possible D gene is TRBD1 (5 bases). V was pared by 4 bases and J by 4 bases, with 16 bases between. Germline V lookup: CDR1 SGHDN, CDR2 FVKESK. This CDR3 has 15 amino acids.

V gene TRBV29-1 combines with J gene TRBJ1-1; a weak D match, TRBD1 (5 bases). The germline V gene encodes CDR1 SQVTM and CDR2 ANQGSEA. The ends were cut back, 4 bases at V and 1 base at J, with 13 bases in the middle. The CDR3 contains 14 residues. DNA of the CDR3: TGCAGCGTTGTGCGACAAACAGGGAACACTGAAGCTTTCTTT. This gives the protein CSVVRQTGNTEAFF.

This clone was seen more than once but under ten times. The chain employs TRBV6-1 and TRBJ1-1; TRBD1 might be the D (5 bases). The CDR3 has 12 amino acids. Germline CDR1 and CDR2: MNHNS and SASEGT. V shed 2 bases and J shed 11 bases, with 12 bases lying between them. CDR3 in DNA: TGTGCCAGCAGTGAACTTCCCGGGGGTGCTTTCTTT. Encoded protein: CASSELPGGAFF.

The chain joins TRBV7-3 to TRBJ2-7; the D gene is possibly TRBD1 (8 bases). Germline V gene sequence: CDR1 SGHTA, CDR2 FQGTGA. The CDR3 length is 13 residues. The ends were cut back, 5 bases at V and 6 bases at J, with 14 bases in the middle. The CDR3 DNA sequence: TGTGCCAGCAGCCTGGACAGGGAGGGCGAGCAGTACTTC. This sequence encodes CASSLDREGEQYF.

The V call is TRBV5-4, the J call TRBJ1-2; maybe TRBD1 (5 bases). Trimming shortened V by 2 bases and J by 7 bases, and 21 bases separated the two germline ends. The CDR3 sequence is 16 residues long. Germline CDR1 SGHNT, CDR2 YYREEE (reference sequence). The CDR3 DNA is TGTGCCAGCAGCTTAAGTTTCCGGGCCGGGACTGGTGGCTACACCTTC. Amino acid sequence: CASSLSFRAGTGGYTF.

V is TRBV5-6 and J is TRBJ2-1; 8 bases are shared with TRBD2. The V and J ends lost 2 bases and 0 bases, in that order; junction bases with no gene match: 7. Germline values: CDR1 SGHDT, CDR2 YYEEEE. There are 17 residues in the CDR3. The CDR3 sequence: CASSLLLGTSSYNEQFF. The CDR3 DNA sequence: TGTGCCAGCAGCTTATTACTCGGGACTAGCTCCTACAATGAGCAGTTCTTC.

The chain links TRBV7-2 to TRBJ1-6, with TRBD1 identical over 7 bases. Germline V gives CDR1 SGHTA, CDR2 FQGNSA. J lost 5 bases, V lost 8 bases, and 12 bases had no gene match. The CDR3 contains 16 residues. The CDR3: CASHLGGDSHNSPLHF. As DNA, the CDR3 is TGTGCCAGCCACTTGGGCGGGGACAGCCATAATTCACCCCTCCACTTT.

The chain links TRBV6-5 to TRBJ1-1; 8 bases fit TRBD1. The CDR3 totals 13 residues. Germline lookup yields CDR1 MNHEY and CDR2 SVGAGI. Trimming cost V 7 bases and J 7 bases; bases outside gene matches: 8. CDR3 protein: CASTRQGLGEAFF. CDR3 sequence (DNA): TGTGCCAGCACTCGACAGGGGTTGGGTGAAGCTTTCTTT.

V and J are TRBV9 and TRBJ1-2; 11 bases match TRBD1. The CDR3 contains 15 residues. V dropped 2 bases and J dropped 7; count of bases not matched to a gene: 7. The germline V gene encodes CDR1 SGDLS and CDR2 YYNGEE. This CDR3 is CASSVHRDRGGGYTF. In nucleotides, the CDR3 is TGTGCCAGCAGCGTCCATAGGGACAGGGGGGGTGGCTACACCTTC.

CDR3 DNA: TGTGCCAGCAGCCAATGGGGACAGGGGGAGATCGGGGAGCTGTTTTTT. Translating it yields CASSQWGQGEIGELFF. The chain links TRBV3-1 (or the pseudogene TRBV3-2) to TRBJ2-2, with 11 positions matching TRBD1. There are 16 residues in the CDR3. The germline V gene encodes CDR1 LGHDT and CDR2 YNNKEL (reference sequence). With 2 bases clipped from V and 7 bases from J, the junction kept 6 bases outside the gene matches.

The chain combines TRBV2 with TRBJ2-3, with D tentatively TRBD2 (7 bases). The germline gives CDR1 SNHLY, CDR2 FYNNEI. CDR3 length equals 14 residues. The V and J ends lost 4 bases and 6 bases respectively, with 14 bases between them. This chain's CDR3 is CASSAQGGSDTQYF. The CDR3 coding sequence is TGTGCCAGCAGTGCACAGGGAGGGTCGGATACGCAGTATTTT.